Only a few counts were recorded for the clone carrying this TCR beta chain. Antigen unknown. This specimen comes from a study of T cells after yellow fever vaccination. For TCR, cDNA came from 5'RACE template switching, which added a universal primer site and UMIs. TCRdb redid the calling of the 5' RACE reads with MiXCR, one entry per CDR3 protein. The table includes 300,000 to 400,000 distinct CDR3 sequences, roughly 8.7% detected once. This CDR3 has 12 amino acids. The germline V gene has CDR1 DFQATT and CDR2 SNEGSKA (reference sequence). The V gene lost 3 bases and the J gene lost 1 base, with 6 bases spanning the gap. Study conclusions and caveats: Reappearance after the booster was seen for most primary-vaccination clones, at 95% to 96% CD4 and roughly 90% CD8.

The source is a man aged 18 to 30 who received the YFV17D yellow fever vaccine. The rearrangement uses TRBV20-1 and TRBJ2-5; D unclear. The sample here was PBMCs, taken on the day of the first yellow fever vaccination. The CDR3 DNA reads as TGCAGTGCTAGGACTGCCCAAGAGACCCAGTACTTC. Translating gives CSARTAQETQYF.